This record concerns one T cell receptor (beta chain) sequence. The data originate from a study of blood T cell repertoires in COVID-19. Study information: From the United States, Italy and Spain came samples of acute and convalescent COVID-19. Sources were T cells, B-cell-depleted T cells, or PBMCs; the material itself was cDNA or gDNA.

Methods used by the authors: Scientists estimated how many nucleated cells there were by amplifying reference gene primers. The method was immunoSEQ multiplex PCR; TCRdb's version includes in-frame clones alone and lacks a portion of them. V, J and clone size were drawn from that table, and D and trimming were deduced from the DNA. The data contain about 100,000 clones, 91% of them singletons. CDR3 size: 13 residues. Looked up from germline, CDR1 is MNHEY and CDR2 is SVGAGI. Trimming took 10 bases from V and 9 from J, leaving 16 bases between them. The sample consisted of peripheral blood. The V call is TRBV6-5, the J call TRBJ1-6; D not certain. The TCR was taken from a man aged 50-59 years with acute or convalescent COVID-19. The CDR3 DNA is TGTGCCACAGGCACCACCTGGTTTTCACCCCTCCACTTT. Amino acid sequence: CATGTTWFSPLHF.